The next 30 T cell receptor beta chains were all read from a single sample in a study of post-analysis software for immune sequencing data. Antigens of these TCRs are unknown. Study-level results: When patients were compared with controls, roughly five TRBV segments were more frequent, TRBV5-6, TRBV5-1 and TRBV20-1 among them.

Every TCR beta cDNA library bore unique molecular identifiers. Using its own MiXCR run on the PCR reads, TCRdb lists one record per CDR3 protein. This table holds about 460,000 distinct CDR3 sequences, roughly 46% found once. Specimen: blood. The receptors come from a girl aged 10 to 17 with multiple sclerosis.

J is TRBJ2-1 and V is TRBV12-3 or TRBV12-4; 7 bases are a match to TRBD1. The J segment lost 4 bases and the V segment lost 5 bases, leaving 17 bases of the junction unmatched. The CDR3 extends over 18 amino acids. In DNA form, the CDR3 reads TGTGCCAGCAGTAACCAAGGGGGCGCAGGGCTCGCTTACAATGAGCAGTTCTTC. Translation gives CASSNQGGAGLAYNEQFF.

This clonotype showed up just a few times. The CDR3 DNA reads TGTGCCATCAGTCGAGACAGGAGCTCCTACGAGCAGTACTTC. It specifies CAISRDRSSYEQYF. The chain uses TRBV10-3 and TRBJ2-7; tentatively, D is TRBD1 (6 bases). The length of the CDR3 is 14 residues. The V gene's germline CDR1 is ENHRY and CDR2 SYGVKD. V shed 5 bases and J shed 0 bases, with 11 bases lying between them.

This clonotype was detected once. The chain couples TRBV15 to TRBJ1-1, with a possible D match to TRBD1 (6 bases). Germline CDR1 and CDR2: LNHNV and YYDKDF (reference sequence). Trimming shortened V by 5 bases and J by 3 bases, and 16 bases separated the two germline ends. The CDR3 extends over 15 amino acids. CDR3 DNA sequence: TGTGCCACCAGCGTCGACCGGGGGCCGGACACTGAAGCTTTCTTT. Protein product: CATSVDRGPDTEAFF.

The chain has TRBV20-1 and TRBJ2-1; TRBD2 agrees at 11 bases. The CDR3 totals 15 residues. With V trimmed by 7 bases and J by 1 base, 6 bases remained unmatched. The germline CDR1 and CDR2 sequences are DFQATT and SNEGSKA (reference sequence). The DNA of the CDR3 is TGCAGTGTCCGCCCTAGCGGGAGGTCCTACAATGAGCAGTTCTTC. This translates into CSVRPSGRSYNEQFF.

CDR3 sequence: CASSLSTSDPTMAQFF. CDR3 bases: TGTGCCAGCAGCCTTTCCACCTCGGACCCCACAATGGCGCAGTTCTTC. This chain connects TRBV11-2 to TRBJ2-1; no definite D call. The CDR3 has 16 amino acids. V shed 5 bases and J shed 12 bases, with 26 bases lying between them. Germline values: CDR1 SGHAT, CDR2 FQNNGV.

The rearrangement uses TRBV7-3 and TRBJ1-5; TRBD1 agrees at 7 bases. This CDR3 region has 15 residues. CDR1 and CDR2 (germline): SGHTA, FQGTGA. V trimming: 5 bases; J trimming: 9 bases; junction bases outside the gene matches: 13. The CDR3 protein is CASSLSTGALGPQHF. The DNA of the CDR3 is TGTGCCAGCAGCCTTAGTACAGGGGCCTTGGGGCCCCAGCATTTT.

This clonotype was counted only a few times. The chain uses TRBV20-1 and TRBJ2-1; TRBD2 aligns across 7 bases. Germline V CDR1 and CDR2: DFQATT, SNEGSKA (reference sequence). This CDR3 contains 12 residues. J gave up 6 bases and V 6 bases, and 5 bases lay outside the gene matches. CDR3: CSAQGGSNEQFF. The CDR3 DNA sequence: TGCAGTGCCCAGGGAGGGAGCAATGAGCAGTTCTTC.

This chain uses TRBV11-2 with TRBJ2-4, with D hard to call. The germline gives CDR1 SGHAT, CDR2 FQNNGV. Between the trimmed V and J ends, which lost 0 bases and 13 bases, there was a span of 10 bases. This CDR3 has 12 amino acids. The CDR3 DNA is TGTGCCAGCAGCTTAGAACAGACTGAGCAGTACTTC. Translating gives CASSLEQTEQYF.

This clonotype was observed a handful of times. The V gene is TRBV29-1, the J gene TRBJ1-1, with 8 positions matching TRBD1. The CDR3 is made up of 14 amino acids. Germline CDR1 is SQVTM and CDR2 is ANQGSEA. V lost 6 bases, J lost 4 bases, and 10 bases stayed unmatched. The CDR3 protein is CSVKGQAAGTEAFF. The CDR3 nucleotides read TGCAGCGTAAAGGGACAGGCGGCGGGCACTGAAGCTTTCTTT. Supplemented by reference TRBV29-1 and TRBJ1-1, the full variable domain reads SAVISQKPSRDICQRGTSLTIQCQVDSQVTMMFWYRQQPGQSLTLIATANQGSEATYESGFVIDKFPISRPNLTFSTLTVSNMSPEDSSIYLCSVKGQAAGTEAFFGQGTRLTVV.

This clonotype turned up a few times. This chain uses TRBV20-1 with TRBJ2-1; no reliable D call. This CDR3 region has 13 residues. Per germline, CDR1 DFQATT and CDR2 SNEGSKA (reference sequence). Trimming removed 5 bases from V and 0 bases from J, with 8 bases in between. As DNA, the CDR3 is TGCAGTGCTGCTCCATCCTCCTACAATGAGCAGTTCTTC. This gives the protein CSAAPSSYNEQFF.

A remark on this clonotype: One junction end does not reproduce the germline sequence, and a read error may be involved. This chain uses TRBV12-3 or TRBV12-4 with TRBJ2-1; 9 bases align to TRBD1. CDR3 length equals 15 residues. The CDR3 reads CTSSLGQGSYNEQFF. The CDR3 bases are TGTACCAGCAGTTTAGGACAGGGGTCCTACAATGAGCAGTTCTTC.

The rearrangement uses TRBV12-3 or TRBV12-4 and TRBJ2-3; D may be TRBD2 (5 bases). V lost 6 bases to trimming and J lost 3 bases, with 22 bases between them. CDR3 size: 17 residues. DNA for the CDR3: TGTGCCAGCAGATATGGGTATCGGGGAGAAGGGACAGATACGCAGTATTTT. This encodes CASRYGYRGEGTDTQYF.

The V and J genes are TRBV12-3 or TRBV12-4 and TRBJ2-4, with D unresolved. TRBJ2-5 matches the DNA end more closely, so the J call is doubtful. The CDR3 has 16 residues. CDR3 residues: CASSLEVFQIQETQYF. In nucleotides, the CDR3 is TGTGCCAGCAGTTTAGAAGTTTTTCAGATCCAAGAGACCCAGTACTTC.

This clonotype was counted ten times or more. The chain is built from TRBV28 and TRBJ1-5; D possibly corresponds to TRBD1 (5 bases). Germline V CDR1 and CDR2: MDHEN, SYDVKM. The CDR3 is 13 residues long. The V and J ends lost 5 bases and 2 bases respectively, with 7 bases between them. The CDR3 spells CASSRDGNQPQHF. In DNA, the CDR3 is TGTGCCAGCAGTCGGGACGGCAATCAGCCCCAGCATTTT.

This clonotype was seen ten or more times. The chain uses TRBV29-1 and TRBJ2-7, with D possibly being TRBD1 (6 bases). Trimming took 3 bases from V and 0 from J, leaving 9 bases between them. From germline, CDR1 is SQVTM and CDR2 ANQGSEA. The CDR3 is made up of 13 amino acids. DNA of the CDR3: TGCAGCGTTGAGGAGGACAGCTCCTACGAGCAGTACTTC. The encoded protein is CSVEEDSSYEQYF.

The chain couples TRBV20-1 to TRBJ2-4; D possibly uses TRBD1 or TRBD2 (5 bases each). TRBJ2-7 matches the DNA end more closely, so the J call is doubtful. This CDR3 is 15 amino acids long. CDR1 is DFQATT, CDR2 SNEGSKA, per germline (reference sequence). CDR3 loop: CSAQRGPPVGYEQYF. DNA for the CDR3: TGCAGTGCCCAGAGGGGACCCCCCGTGGGTTACGAGCAGTACTTC.

This clonotype was observed a handful of times. The genes are TRBV24-1 and TRBJ2-2, with 8 bases fitting TRBD2. Germline-derived CDR1 and CDR2 are KGHDR and SFDVKD. J gave up 4 bases and V 4 bases, and 7 bases lay outside the gene matches. The CDR3 has 16 amino acids. CDR3 sequence reads: CATSDYSGTPTGELFF. In DNA, the CDR3 is TGTGCCACCAGTGACTATAGCGGGACTCCCACCGGGGAGCTGTTTTTT.

This chain connects TRBV27 to TRBJ2-5; D call uncertain. The CDR3 contains 11 residues. The germline V and J ends were trimmed by 4 bases and 5 bases, with 5 bases remaining between them. The germline gives CDR1 MNHEY, CDR2 SMNVEV (reference sequence). The CDR3 bases are TGTGCCAGCAGTTATATGGAGACCCAGTACTTC. Its translation: CASSYMETQYF.

This rearrangement joins TRBV6-5 to TRBJ1-2, with 9 nucleotides matching TRBD1. This CDR3 has 18 residues. V was clipped by 2 bases and J by 0 bases; unmatched bases: 10. The germline V gene encodes CDR1 MNHEY and CDR2 SVGAGI. The DNA of the CDR3 is TGTGCCAGCAGTTACGAGCGGACAGGGGAAAGACCTAACTATGGCTACACCTTC. It translates to CASSYERTGERPNYGYTF.

This chain links TRBV20-1 with TRBJ1-2, with D possibly being TRBD1 (5 bases). Trimming took 0 bases from V and 0 from J, leaving 11 bases between them. The CDR3 contains 15 residues. Germline V gives CDR1 DFQATT, CDR2 SNEGSKA (reference sequence). The CDR3 loop reads CSARDLRRANYGYTF. CDR3 DNA: TGCAGTGCTAGAGATCTTCGCAGGGCTAACTATGGCTACACCTTC.

This clonotype was detected only a few times. The genes are TRBV6-1 and TRBJ2-7; tentative D call: TRBD2 (6 bases). V lost 7 bases, J lost 0 bases, and 16 bases lay in between. The CDR3 spans 15 residues. The germline gives CDR1 MNHNS, CDR2 SASEGT. DNA for the CDR3: TGTGCCAGCACCCAAGGGCGGGGAAGCTCCTACGAGCAGTACTTC. Its protein product is CASTQGRGSSYEQYF.

The rearrangement links TRBV28 to TRBJ1-2; 8 bases are a match to TRBD1. The CDR3 runs 15 residues. CDR1 is MDHEN, CDR2 SYDVKM, per germline. Trimming cost V 7 bases and J 8 bases; bases outside gene matches: 15. Here the CDR3 DNA reads TGTGCCAGCATTATGGACAGGGCCTCTATGGGAGGCTACACCTTC. Its protein product is CASIMDRASMGGYTF.

The chain joins TRBV4-1 to TRBJ2-3; TRBD2 aligns across 11 bases. Germline V gives CDR1 MGHRA, CDR2 YSYEKL. The CDR3 is 16 amino acids. V shed 1 base and J 9 bases; nucleotides not matched to a gene: 9. CDR3 nucleotides: TGCGCCAGCAGCCAAGTGGGTAGCGGGAGGGCAGGAACGCAGTATTTT. Amino acid sequence: CASSQVGSGRAGTQYF.

This chain joins TRBV20-1 and TRBJ2-7; tentatively, D is TRBD2 (5 bases). Germline V lookup: CDR1 DFQATT, CDR2 SNEGSKA (reference sequence). V gave up 2 bases and J gave up 2 bases, with 13 bases separating them. The CDR3 is 14 residues long. CDR3 amino acids: CSARPSGSAYEQYF. The CDR3 region has the DNA TGCAGTGCTAGACCTAGTGGGAGTGCCTACGAGCAGTACTTC.

In its sample, this clonotype was seen a few times. The CDR3 protein is CASSLTSGDYNEQFF. The DNA of the CDR3 is TGTGCCAGCAGTTTGACTAGCGGAGATTACAATGAGCAGTTCTTC. This chain links TRBV6-4 with TRBJ2-1, with TRBD2 matching 9 bases. This CDR3 comprises 15 residues. The germline V gene has CDR1 MRHNA and CDR2 SNTAGT. Trimming cost V 5 bases and J 4 bases; bases outside gene matches: 6.

This sequence joins TRBV7-3 and TRBJ2-3; D remains ambiguous. The CDR3 spans 18 residues. Germline-derived CDR1 and CDR2 are SGHTA and FQGTGA. Trimming took 0 bases from V and 6 from J, leaving 22 bases between them. The DNA for the CDR3 is TGTGCCAGCAGCTTAACTGGAGCGCCGTCTATTAGTTCCGATACGCAGTATTTT. Translating it yields CASSLTGAPSISSDTQYF. Full variable domain (remainder filled in from reference TRBV7-3 and TRBJ2-3): GAGVSQTPSNKVTEKGKYVELRCDPISGHTALYWYRQSLGQGPEFLIYFQGTGAADDSGLPNDRFFAVRPEGSVSTLKIQRTERGDSAVYLCASSLTGAPSISSDTQYFGPGTRLTVL.

This clonotype was found once. V and J are TRBV4-1 and TRBJ2-1, with 10 bases fitting TRBD2. The J call may be mistaken, given a closer DNA end match to TRBJ2-7. Per the germline V gene, CDR1 is MGHRA and CDR2 is YSYEKL. The CDR3 extends over 14 amino acids. CDR3 amino acids: CASSQVAGGGEQYF. For the CDR3, the DNA is TGCGCCAGCAGCCAAGTAGCGGGAGGCGGCGAGCAGTACTTC.

This clonotype has only a few counts. The chain links TRBV6-5 to TRBJ2-1; D gene unclear. The length of the CDR3 is 16 residues. V was pared by 0 bases and J by 2 bases, with 11 bases between. Germline-derived CDR1 and CDR2 are MNHEY and SVGAGI. CDR3 bases: TGTGCCAGCAGTTACTCCCTAACTGCCACCTACAATGAGCAGTTCTTC. The encoded protein is CASSYSLTATYNEQFF.

The rearrangement links TRBV4-1 to TRBJ1-6; 7 nucleotides agree with TRBD1. V lost 2 bases and J lost 7; bases outside the gene matches: 2. The CDR3 length is 14 residues. The germline V gene encodes CDR1 MGHRA and CDR2 YSYEKL. The CDR3 DNA reads TGCGCCAGCAGCCAACCGGGACAGAATTCACCCCTCCACTTT. Translating gives CASSQPGQNSPLHF.

The chain uses TRBV7-9 and TRBJ1-2; D unclear. Germline CDR1 SEHNR, CDR2 FQNEAQ (reference sequence). Trimming took off 7 bases at V and 0 bases at J, with 21 bases between the two ends. CDR3 length equals 17 residues. The CDR3 protein is CASTFSEGYTSNYGYTF. As DNA, the CDR3 is TGTGCCAGCACCTTCTCAGAAGGCTATACTTCTAACTATGGCTACACCTTC.